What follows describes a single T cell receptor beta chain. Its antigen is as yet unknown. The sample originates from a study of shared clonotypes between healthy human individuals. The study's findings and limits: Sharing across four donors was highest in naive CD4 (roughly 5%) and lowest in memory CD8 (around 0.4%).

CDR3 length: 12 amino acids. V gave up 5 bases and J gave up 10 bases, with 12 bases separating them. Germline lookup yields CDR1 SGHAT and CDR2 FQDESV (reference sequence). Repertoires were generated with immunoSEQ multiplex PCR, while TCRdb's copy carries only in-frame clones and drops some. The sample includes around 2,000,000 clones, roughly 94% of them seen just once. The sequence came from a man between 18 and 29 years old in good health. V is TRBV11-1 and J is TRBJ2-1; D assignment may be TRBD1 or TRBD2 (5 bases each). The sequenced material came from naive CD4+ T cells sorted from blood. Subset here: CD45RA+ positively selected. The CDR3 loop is CASSERGWEQFF. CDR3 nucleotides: TGTGCCAGCAGCGAGAGGGGTTGGGAGCAGTTCTTC.